Included here is one T cell receptor (beta chain) sequence, with context. The target of this receptor is not known. Qualities for individual bases were not recorded, and no much larger clone is one base off. The donors were a few dozen Caucasian individuals from Russia, aged 6 to 90 years, who were systemically healthy. Each donor gave ten milliliters of peripheral blood, drawn into EDTA-treated Vacutainer tubes. Ficoll-Paque density-gradient centrifugation was used to isolate PBMCs, with at least 6 million per sample. Trizol reagent was used to extract total RNA from PBMCs, with at least 6 micrograms per sample. Naive CD45RAhigh/CD27high T cell percentages were measured by flow cytometry on a PBMC aliquot from every donor. The CDR3 contains 15 residues, cysteine and phenylalanine counted. Solely the CDR3 DNA is kept, with 45 bases framed from the first base. At the junction V is shortened by 2 bases and J by 5 bases; bases outside the gene matches: 6. In the germline V gene, CDR1 corresponds to SGHTA and CDR2 to FQGNSA.

This entry is derived from a study of blood T cells in healthy people across ages (dated by TCRdb to between 2014 and 2017). Background for the entire study: In model experiments, template switching captured about one uniquely barcoded TCR beta cDNA molecule for every two T cells. Age-related changes in TCR beta repertoire diversity were measured in the study by deep sequencing normalized with unique cDNA molecular identifiers. Donors were grouped into four age groups: young (average approximately 15 years), middle-aged (39), aged (about 60) and long-lived (approximately 82). The study analyzed two additional independent replicas of 1 million unique cDNA reads from the same blood draw for two donors, one aged 18 to 30 and one aged 80 or older.

Libraries came from 5' RACE. The sequencer listed for this sample is Illumina HiSeq 2500. The second PCR ran for roughly 6 to 11 cycles and used a J-beta primer mix along with a sample-barcoded 5' primer. Each TCR beta cDNA molecule received a unique molecular identifier from a template-switch 5' adaptor carrying 12 random nucleotides. Each sample yielded at least 2.5 million CDR3-containing paired-end reads. All of the RNA was converted into first-strand cDNA using the Mint cDNA synthesis kit, with a TRBC-specific oligonucleotide serving as the primer. All cDNA was treated with uracil-DNA glycosylase and then went through a first 18-cycle PCR with the universal primers M1SS and BC2_uni_R. In the authors' own workflow: Each sample was normalized by randomly selecting 1 million high-quality reads, each carrying a distinct molecular identifier. Reads with shared molecular identifiers were discarded instead of being binned into consensus sequences. CDR3 identification, clonotype clustering and error correction used MiTCR with a Q25 quality threshold and the strictest error-elimination algorithm. Lower-bound total TCR beta diversity was estimated with a nonparametric unseen species model using Euler transformation. TCRdb reprocessing: public reads trimmed at Q25 with fastp, clones called with MiXCR, in-frame beta chains kept. When rows share a CDR3 protein, they turn into one entry using the most common DNA and genes. For this entry, the V and J calls and clone size follow TCRdb and not the study's own pipeline. The sample contains around 1,000,000 distinct CDR3 sequences, approximately 26% of them found a single time. Jointly, the top ten make up about 0.8% of the sample.

Beyond this particular receptor, the publication reports: Bulk unsorted PBMC profiling prevented conclusive comparison of naive and antigen-experienced compartments. Compared with the aged group, the long-lived group had more naive CD4+ T cells, fewer expanded clones and increased TCR diversity, suggesting age selection. Because the CMV infection status of the donors was unknown, age-related changes in expanded clonotypes may potentially have been confounded. A strong correlation was found between observed TCR beta diversity and the percentage of naive T cells measured by flow cytometry. Estimates of total diversity based on one million sequenced T cells were regarded as lower bounds and as underestimates. As age increased, observed TCR beta diversity per million T cells dropped in a roughly linear way, and a significant reduction was already evident by age around 41.

The same data also contributed to another study, on T cells of mothers and their children. As that second paper reports: Donors were nine systemically healthy Caucasian individuals: three mothers and their six children. cDNA synthesis consumed the entire amount of extracted RNA, loaded at about 1.5 ug RNA in each 15 ul reaction. In the second PCR, sample barcodes and 2-4 random nucleotides were introduced via the M1S primer. Over 8.5 million TCR beta CDR3 reads were obtained for each mother, and 2.5 million to 3.5 million reads were obtained for each child. Thymic selection shapes the output of TCR recombination in a similar way in related and unrelated pairs, and inherited differences have a minor effect. Normalized repertoire overlap in related mother-child pairs was always slightly higher than in unrelated mother-child pairs, but the difference was never significant. No persistent microchimeric T cell clones were detected, at a sensitivity of around 100 clones per million clonotypes. The study used deep NGS to compare TCR beta repertoires of mothers and children, seeking features distinguishing related mother-child pairs from unrelated individuals. On average, the children were roughly 11 +/- 4 years old, while the mothers were about 38 +/- 4 years old. After adapter ligation was performed with NEBNext reagents, the libraries were sequenced on an Illumina HiSeq 2000 with 100+100 nt paired-end reads. Mother and child libraries were prepared a month apart and sequenced in separate runs to prevent cross-contamination. For each donor, between about 450,000 and 2,300,000 distinct TCR beta clonotypes were identified. Naive TCR beta clonotypes were estimated from low-frequency clonotypes matched to each donor's FACS-determined naive share, without sorting.

The receptor was isolated from a girl aged 2 to 9 in good health. Sequences were obtained from blood. Recombination linked TRBV7-2 to TRBJ2-5, with 9 junctional bases fitting TRBD2. The CDR3 is CASSLIGTSWETQYF. DNA sequence: TGTGCCAGCAGCTTAATAGGGACTAGCTGGGAGACCCAGTACTTC.